The clone carrying this TCR beta chain has only one observation. Clones were sequenced by immunoSEQ multiplex PCR, and TCRdb holds only the in-frame ones, with some missing. The table shows roughly 300,000 clones, with about 88% occurring only once. The sample originates from a study of Ad26.COV2.S vaccination and SARS-CoV-2 variants. Overall study: Donor was one of the participants in the Ad26.COV2.S arm of the COV1001 trial. Dosing was one shot or two shots 56 days apart.

Unmatched junction bases numbered 5, after V lost 0 bases and J lost 2 bases. Germline CDR1 reads SGHRS; CDR2 reads YFSETQ. There are 16 residues in the CDR3. Treatment given: roughly 20 received Ad26.COV2.S at low or high dose, single or two shots; roughly five received placebo; per-sample allocation not given. Vaccine and placebo recipients were sampled on day 63 after the first injection. An adult of 18-55 years in Boston served as donor. The receptor was derived from a person between 18 and 65 years old who received the Ad26.COV2.S COVID-19 vaccine or a placebo. This chain connects TRBV5-1 to TRBJ2-5; 9 nucleotides match TRBD2. Sample: peripheral blood, taken in a trial of Ad26.COV2.S vaccine versus placebo. As DNA, the CDR3 is TGCGCCAGCAGCTTGGTGGCTAGCGGGATACAAGAGACCCAGTACTTC. It specifies CASSLVASGIQETQYF. The full variable domain, its missing parts supplied by reference TRBV5-1 and TRBJ2-5, is KAGVTQTPRYLIKTRGQQVTLSCSPISGHRSVSWYQQTPGQGLQFLFEYFSETQRNKGNFPGRFSGRQFSNSRSEMNVSTLELGDSALYLCASSLVASGIQETQYFGPGTRLLVL.